The source of this T cell receptor (delta chain) is a study of gamma-delta T cells after stem cell transplantation. Germline CDR1 and CDR2: GEAIGNYY and EKD. The CDR3 is 18 residues long. The sample holds a few counts of this clone. TCRdb's entry gives the protein of a much larger clone, which mismatches this DNA's translation at residue 16, likely from a read error; the protein reported here is translated from the DNA. TCRdb reprocessed the RT-PCR reads through CATT. The sample includes 2,500 to 3,500 delta-chain clones, about 1.7% of them seen just once. The sequence came from a human donor. It is not recorded whose cells these are; they may come from a transplant donor. The V call is TRDV2, the J call TRDJ3; 11 nucleotides agree with TRDD3. Specimen: gamma-delta T cells. CDR3 amino acids: CACDILGDSTWDTRQTFF. CDR3 nucleotides: TGTGCCTGTGACATACTGGGGGATAGTACCTGGGACACCCGACAGACGTTTTTC.